This section outlines one T cell receptor beta chain sequence together with its context. Its antigen is as yet unknown. This sample was included in a study of T cell responses to AZD1222 COVID-19 vaccine. Here immunoSEQ multiplex PCR was the method, and the copy in TCRdb shows in-frame clones only, minus some. The sample has roughly 76,000 clones, roughly 85% seen once. Study findings and constraints: It should be noted that donors were predominantly white British and more often female, and clonal diversity was possibly underestimated. Rises in breadth and depth of Spike-specific TCRs came after two AZD1222 doses.

Trimming removed 5 bases at V and 4 bases at J, with 12 bases between. The CDR3 is made up of 13 amino acids. This chain links TRBV12-3 or TRBV12-4 with TRBJ2-7; perhaps TRBD1 as D (6 bases). This sequence originates from an adult in good health. The material was peripheral blood, obtained on day 0 of AZD1222 vaccination. CDR3 loop: CASSTDSTYEQYF. CDR3 nucleotides: TGTGCCAGCAGTACGGACAGTACGTACGAGCAGTACTTC.